The rows below give T cell receptor beta chains drawn from one sample of a study of T cells in Graves' hyperthyroidism and ophthalmopathy. TCRdb recomputed calls from the multiplex PCR reads with MiXCR, one row per CDR3 protein. The sample includes 500,000 to 650,000 distinct CDR3 sequences, roughly 15% of them seen just once. Material: blood. The receptors stem from a woman in her forties or fifties with Graves' ophthalmopathy. Each CDR3 is given with its conserved first and last residue. The order of the fields is CDR3 protein, CDR3 DNA, clone size, D gene, J gene, V gene. A D gene is named only where the DNA matches it firmly. The size entry is marked missing in some rows and otherwise reads once, few, many or a size class.

CDR3: CASRKPGLAGAPDTQYF
DNA: TGTGCCAGCAGGAAACCGGGACTAGCGGGAGCGCCAGATACGCAGTATTTT
size: -
D: TRBD2
J: TRBJ2-3
V: TRBV2

CDR3: CASSLIRASGPYEQYF
DNA: TGTGCCAGCAGTTTAATTCGGGCTAGCGGGCCCTACGAGCAGTACTTC
size: many
D: TRBD2
J: TRBJ2-7
V: TRBV12-3/TRBV12-4

CDR3: CASSLGPSGSTGELFF
DNA: TGTGCCAGCAGCTTAGGCCCTAGCGGGAGCACCGGGGAGCTGTTTTTT
size: -
D: TRBD2
J: TRBJ2-2
V: TRBV11-3

CDR3: CASSPGGGSNQPQHF
DNA: TGTGCCAGCAGCCCGGGAGGTGGTAGCAATCAGCCCCAGCATTTT
size: many
D: -
J: TRBJ1-5
V: TRBV9

CDR3: CASSQSDSSNEQFF
DNA: TGTGCCAGCAGTCAATCGGACAGTAGTAATGAGCAGTTCTTC
size: few
D: -
J: TRBJ2-1
V: TRBV6-1

CDR3: CSARGTAQETQYF
DNA: TGCAGTGCTCGCGGGACAGCCCAAGAGACCCAGTACTTC
size: many
D: -
J: TRBJ2-5
V: TRBV20-1

CDR3: CASSLAGGIGELFF
DNA: TGTGCCAGCAGCTTAGCGGGAGGAATCGGGGAGCTGTTTTTT
size: few
D: -
J: TRBJ2-2
V: TRBV7-9

CDR3: CASSSNPRPGSGANVLTF
DNA: TGTGCCAGCAGCTCGAACCCCCGACCGGGCTCTGGGGCCAACGTCCTGACTTTC
size: few
D: -
J: TRBJ2-6
V: TRBV7-3

CDR3: CAGSLFGGFGETQYF
DNA: TGTGCCGGCAGCTTATTCGGCGGGTTTGGGGAGACCCAGTACTTC
size: -
D: -
J: TRBJ2-5
V: TRBV11-2

CDR3: CASTSPSGRGNEQFF
DNA: TGTGCCAGCACCTCACCTAGCGGGAGAGGTAATGAGCAGTTCTTC
size: many
D: TRBD2
J: TRBJ2-1
V: TRBV11-2

CDR3: CASSPMDEKLFF
DNA: TGTGCCAGCTCACCTATGGATGAAAAACTGTTTTTT
size: many
D: -
J: TRBJ1-4
V: TRBV18

CDR3: CASSSPASAETQYF
DNA: TGTGCCAGCAGTTCCCCGGCTAGCGCAGAGACCCAGTACTTC
size: many
D: -
J: TRBJ2-5
V: TRBV28

CDR3: CASSADNTYEQYF
DNA: TGTGCCAGCAGCGCGGACAATACCTACGAGCAGTACTTC
size: -
D: -
J: TRBJ2-7
V: TRBV4-2

CDR3: CASSNMRALAGGQFF
DNA: TGTGCCAGCAGCAATATGAGAGCCCTAGCGGGAGGGCAGTTCTTC
size: many
D: TRBD2
J: TRBJ2-1
V: TRBV28

CDR3: CASSQGQVIDEQYF
DNA: TGTGCCAGCAGCCAGGGACAGGTAATCGACGAGCAGTACTTC
size: -
D: TRBD1
J: TRBJ2-7
V: TRBV7-9

CDR3: CASSPRILYEQYF
DNA: TGTGCCAGCAGCCCACGCATTCTTTACGAGCAGTACTTC
size: -
D: -
J: TRBJ2-7
V: TRBV27

CDR3: CASSQLPSGANVLTF
DNA: TGTGCCAGCAGCCAGCTCCCCTCTGGGGCCAACGTCCTGACTTTC
size: -
D: -
J: TRBJ2-6
V: TRBV11-2

CDR3: CASSLSGLEVVEQYF
DNA: TGTGCCAGCAGCTTAAGCGGTCTGGAGGTCGTCGAGCAGTACTTC
size: few
D: -
J: TRBJ2-7
V: TRBV11-2

CDR3: CSARAAAGIEQFF
DNA: TGCAGTGCTAGAGCCGCGGCCGGTATTGAGCAGTTCTTC
size: many
D: -
J: TRBJ2-1
V: TRBV20-1

CDR3: CASSSTRMSGRAKNIQYF
DNA: TGTGCCAGCAGCTCCACCCGGATGAGCGGGAGAGCCAAAAACATTCAGTACTTC
size: many
D: TRBD2
J: TRBJ2-4
V: TRBV7-2

CDR3: CASSQSLTIGYTF
DNA: TGTGCCAGCAGCCAGTCCCTAACTATCGGCTACACCTTC
size: -
D: -
J: TRBJ1-2
V: TRBV12-3/TRBV12-4

CDR3: CSARDPFGTSSGNTIYF
DNA: TGCAGTGCTAGAGATCCATTTGGGACTAGTTCTGGAAACACCATATATTTT
size: many
D: -
J: TRBJ1-3
V: TRBV20-1

CDR3: CASSLRQGGFTVQPQHF
DNA: TGTGCCAGCAGTTTAAGACAGGGGGGTTTTACGGTTCAGCCCCAGCATTTT
size: -
D: TRBD1
J: TRBJ1-5
V: TRBV7-8

CDR3: CASSQRPGGYTGELFF
DNA: TGTGCCAGCAGCCAACGCCCAGGGGGCTACACCGGGGAGCTGTTTTTT
size: many
D: TRBD1
J: TRBJ2-2
V: TRBV11-2

CDR3: CASSPRQGEGSYNSPLHF
DNA: TGTGCCAGCAGTCCTAGACAGGGGGAAGGCTCCTATAATTCACCCCTCCACTTT
size: few
D: TRBD1
J: TRBJ1-6
V: TRBV27

CDR3: CSASYLGASRQETQYF
DNA: TGCAGTGCTAGTTACCTGGGGGCTAGCCGACAAGAGACCCAGTACTTC
size: -
D: -
J: TRBJ2-5
V: TRBV20-1

CDR3: CATRRAPGGETQYF
DNA: TGTGCCACCCGCCGCGCCCCCGGGGGAGAGACCCAGTACTTC
size: once
D: -
J: TRBJ2-5
V: TRBV28

CDR3: CASSFRQGDFEQFF
DNA: TGCGCCAGCAGCTTTCGACAGGGGGATTTTGAGCAGTTCTTC
size: many
D: TRBD1
J: TRBJ2-1
V: TRBV5-1

CDR3: CASMTGGTVYNEQFF
DNA: TGTGCCAGTATGACGGGGGGAACCGTTTACAATGAGCAGTTCTTC
size: -
D: TRBD2
J: TRBJ2-1
V: TRBV12-3/TRBV12-4

CDR3: CASGPGIFSNQPQHF
DNA: TGTGCCAGCGGACCAGGGATCTTTAGCAATCAGCCCCAGCATTTT
size: many
D: -
J: TRBJ1-5
V: TRBV12-3/TRBV12-4

CDR3: CASAPFRGTPLPTEAFF
DNA: TGTGCTAGTGCCCCTTTCCGGGGCACCCCACTACCCACTGAAGCTTTCTTT
size: few
D: -
J: TRBJ1-1
V: TRBV12-5

CDR3: CSATTGTGGQPQHF
DNA: TGCAGTGCTACTACCGGGACCGGGGGTCAGCCCCAGCATTTT
size: -
D: -
J: TRBJ1-5
V: TRBV20-1

CDR3: CASSHRGGTEAFF
DNA: TGTGCCAGCAGTCACAGGGGGGGCACTGAAGCTTTCTTT
size: -
D: TRBD1
J: TRBJ1-1
V: TRBV6-2/TRBV6-3

CDR3: CSVATVTEAFF
DNA: TGCAGCGTTGCGACGGTCACTGAAGCTTTCTTT
size: -
D: -
J: TRBJ1-1
V: TRBV29-1

CDR3: CATSRGEGTNTEAFF
DNA: TGTGCCACCAGCAGAGGTGAAGGGACCAACACTGAAGCTTTCTTT
size: -
D: -
J: TRBJ1-1
V: TRBV15

CDR3: CASSPTRTSIEQYF
DNA: TGTGCCAGCTCGCCCACCAGGACTAGCATCGAGCAGTACTTC
size: many
D: TRBD2
J: TRBJ2-7
V: TRBV6-1

CDR3: CSATRQGAVDTQYF
DNA: TGCAGTGCAACCCGACAGGGGGCGGTAGATACGCAGTATTTT
size: many
D: TRBD1
J: TRBJ2-3
V: TRBV20-1

CDR3: CASTTPGLATEQFF
DNA: TGTGCCAGCACCACTCCGGGACTAGCCACGGAGCAGTTCTTC
size: many
D: TRBD2
J: TRBJ2-1
V: TRBV28

CDR3: CASSNPMFSGGLSQETQYF
DNA: TGTGCCAGCAGTAACCCTATGTTTAGCGGGGGTCTGTCGCAAGAGACCCAGTACTTC
size: many
D: TRBD2
J: TRBJ2-5
V: TRBV28

CDR3: CASSRGEANEKLFF
DNA: TGTGCCAGCAGCCGAGGGGAAGCTAATGAAAAACTGTTTTTT
size: -
D: -
J: TRBJ1-4
V: TRBV7-9

CDR3: CASSVSGTTAGNTIYF
DNA: TGTGCCAGCAGCGTAAGCGGGACAACTGCGGGAAACACCATATATTTT
size: -
D: -
J: TRBJ1-3
V: TRBV9

CDR3: CSASGSGETQYF
DNA: TGCAGTGCTAGCGGGAGCGGGGAGACCCAGTACTTC
size: many
D: -
J: TRBJ2-5
V: TRBV20-1

CDR3: CASRPGGVEAQYF
DNA: TGTGCCAGCAGGCCAGGGGGTGTGGAGGCCCAGTACTTC
size: -
D: TRBD1
J: TRBJ2-5
V: TRBV6-2/TRBV6-3

CDR3: CSVLGRRDYEQYF
DNA: TGCAGCGTCCTGGGTCGGCGGGACTACGAGCAGTACTTC
size: many
D: -
J: TRBJ2-7
V: TRBV20-1

CDR3: CASSYSKKEAGASYF
DNA: TGTGCCAGCAGTTACTCGAAAAAGGAAGCGGGAGCGAGCTACTTC
size: -
D: TRBD2
J: TRBJ2-7
V: TRBV6-2/TRBV6-3

CDR3: CASSAGTRTGELFF
DNA: TGTGCCAGCAGTGCGGGGACGAGGACCGGGGAGCTGTTTTTT
size: few
D: -
J: TRBJ2-2
V: TRBV28

CDR3: CASSSGQGHTEAFF
DNA: TGTGCCAGCAGTTCGGGACAGGGACACACTGAAGCTTTCTTT
size: many
D: TRBD1
J: TRBJ1-1
V: TRBV28

CDR3: CASSLDSGGGASNTGELFF
DNA: TGTGCCAGCAGTTTAGATTCGGGAGGTGGCGCTTCGAACACCGGGGAGCTGTTTTTT
size: many
D: TRBD2
J: TRBJ2-2
V: TRBV12-3/TRBV12-4

CDR3: CASSPMDTRVYGYTF
DNA: TGTGCCAGCTCACCCATGGACACAAGGGTCTATGGCTACACCTTC
size: many
D: -
J: TRBJ1-2
V: TRBV18

CDR3: CASSSRTGEQFF
DNA: TGTGCCAGCAGCTCTAGGACTGGAGAGCAGTTCTTC
size: many
D: -
J: TRBJ2-1
V: TRBV11-3

CDR3: CASSRDLVGEQYF
DNA: TGTGCCAGCAGCCGGGACCTCGTGGGGGAGCAGTACTTC
size: many
D: -
J: TRBJ2-7
V: TRBV7-2

CDR3: CASSQPGQGLGEQYF
DNA: TGTGCCAGCAGTCAACCGGGACAGGGGCTCGGCGAGCAGTACTTC
size: many
D: TRBD1
J: TRBJ2-7
V: TRBV6-2/TRBV6-3

CDR3: CASSLGQGGNEQFF
DNA: TGTGCTAGCAGTTTAGGACAGGGGGGGAATGAGCAGTTCTTC
size: many
D: TRBD1
J: TRBJ2-1
V: TRBV7-7

CDR3: CAGQISYGYTF
DNA: TGTGCCGGACAGATCTCATATGGCTACACCTTC
size: many
D: -
J: TRBJ1-2
V: TRBV30

CDR3: CATSSFSYTEAFF
DNA: TGTGCCACCAGCAGTTTCTCATACACTGAAGCTTTCTTT
size: -
D: -
J: TRBJ1-1
V: TRBV15